This is a list of T cell receptor beta chains from one sample in a study of blood T cell repertoires in COVID-19. The method was immunoSEQ multiplex PCR; TCRdb's version includes in-frame clones alone and lacks a portion of them. The sample consists of 86,000 or so clones, about four fifths of them appearing once. The specimen was peripheral blood. These receptors were collected from a woman aged 80 or over with acute or convalescent COVID-19. CDR3s leave out the opening cysteine and the closing phenylalanine or tryptophan.

V	J	CDR3
TRBV19	TRBJ1-1	ASSISPGTEMGF
TRBV7-6	TRBJ2-1	ASSLAYGGSFDEQF
TRBV15	TRBJ2-5	ATSRDETAHMY
TRBV18	TRBJ2-1	ASSEQTSLNNEQF
TRBV6-5	TRBJ2-3	ASSSAGTRIGDTQY
TRBV9	TRBJ2-5	ASSVALSGATQETQY
TRBV7-9	TRBJ2-7	ASSSWTGNYEQY
TRBV3-1/TRBV3-2	TRBJ2-3	ASSPSRRGAGTDTQY
TRBV14	TRBJ2-2	ASSPSAGYTGELF
TRBV3-1/TRBV3-2	TRBJ2-5	ASSQVRGETQY
TRBV7-8	TRBJ2-5	ASSLGGTAGGAQETQY
TRBV18	TRBJ2-1	ASSQTTGTSGRNEQF
TRBV27	TRBJ1-5	ASSPTDTGAGQPQH
TRBV6-2/TRBV6-3	TRBJ2-5	ASSYADRNQETQY
TRBV7-9	TRBJ2-5	ASSLVRDQETQY
TRBV5-5	TRBJ1-1	ASSSIDRGFPEAF
TRBV2	TRBJ2-2	ASSEAPGSTGELF
TRBV10-3	TRBJ2-1	ASQSGTSTQSYNEQF
TRBV6-5	TRBJ2-2	ASSDSGGTTGELF
TRBV2	TRBJ1-2	ASTMGQVDYGYT
TRBV3-1/TRBV3-2	TRBJ1-6	ASSPNRGLSPLH
TRBV28	TRBJ1-2	ASSLNRGQAYGYT
TRBV7-9	TRBJ2-5	ASSLSEIQETQY
TRBV5-5	TRBJ1-4	ASSSGSGNEKLF